This TCR beta chain is drawn from a study of technical replicates of blood from a few donors. The germline V gene has CDR1 SGHAT and CDR2 FQNNGV. This CDR3 spans 16 amino acids. After removal of 4 bases from V and 4 bases from J, the junction contained 10 bases not matched to a gene. Profiled with immunoSEQ multiplex PCR; TCRdb holds only in-frame clones, not every one. The sample includes tens of thousands of clones, 91% of them seen just once. The sample taken for sequencing was T cells isolated from PBMCs. The chain recombines TRBV11-2 with TRBJ2-1, with 7 bases matching TRBD1. The receptor's source is a human donor in good health. Some clones in this sample may be carry-over from other donors' samples. In nucleotides, the CDR3 is TGTGCCAGCAGCTCCCAACCGGGACAGAAATACAATGAGCAGTTCTTC. It codes for CASSSQPGQKYNEQFF.